The entry that follows covers one T cell receptor beta chain sequence. Its antigen remains unknown. This entry is derived from a study of shared clonotypes between healthy human individuals. On the study more broadly: The composition of the donors was a couple of women and a few men aged 18 to 49. A donor's plate count was three for CD4 naive and three for CD4 memory; CD8 naive had two and CD8 memory one. Findings of the study overall: An anticipated effect of sequencing depth on clonotype sharing among donors was recognized. Relative to memory subsets, naive subsets generally showed larger estimated richness.

Trimming cost V 0 bases and J 5 bases; bases outside gene matches: 3. Germline V gives CDR1 SGHRS, CDR2 YFSETQ. The CDR3 is made up of 15 amino acids. Profiled with immunoSEQ multiplex PCR; TCRdb holds only in-frame clones, not every one. The table has around 700,000 clones, around 67% seen once. The receptor was isolated from a young woman in good health. The chain couples TRBV5-1 to TRBJ1-2, with TRBD1 matching 11 bases. Input material: memory CD4+ T cells sorted from blood. Specified subset: CD45RA-negative fraction. The CDR3 sequence: CASSLVGQGAYGYTF. As DNA, the CDR3 is TGCGCCAGCAGCTTGGTAGGACAGGGGGCTTATGGCTACACCTTC.